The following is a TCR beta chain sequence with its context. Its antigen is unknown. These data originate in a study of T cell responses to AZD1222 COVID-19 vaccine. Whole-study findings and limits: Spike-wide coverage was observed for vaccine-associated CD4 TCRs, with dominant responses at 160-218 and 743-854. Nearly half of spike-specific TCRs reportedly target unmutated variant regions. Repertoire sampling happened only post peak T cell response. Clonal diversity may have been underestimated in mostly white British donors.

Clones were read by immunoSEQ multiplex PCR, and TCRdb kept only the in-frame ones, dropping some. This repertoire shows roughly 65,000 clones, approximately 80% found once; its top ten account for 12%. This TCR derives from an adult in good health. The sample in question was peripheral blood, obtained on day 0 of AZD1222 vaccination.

CDR3 sequence reads: CASSLAGGTDTQYF. The CDR3 DNA is TGTGCCAGTAGTTTAGCGGGGGGCACAGATACGCAGTATTTT. The rearrangement uses TRBV19 and TRBJ2-3, with 9 bases identical to TRBD2. The CDR3 has 14 residues. V dropped 5 bases and J dropped 1; count of bases not matched to a gene: 1. Germline lookup yields CDR1 LNHDA and CDR2 SQIVND (reference sequence).